The 11 T cell receptor beta chains reported below all come from one sample, sequenced in a study of cytomegalovirus exposure and HLA in healthy donors. PCR was performed using 60 Vbeta and 13 Jbeta primers. Data came from immunoSEQ multiplex PCR; TCRdb stores just in-frame clones and leaves some out. The data hold under 200,000 clones, with 65% to 85% observed a single time. Specimen: PBMCs. These receptors were taken from a male donor in good health and CMV-seropositive.

The rearrangement joins TRBV28 to TRBJ1-4; D gene ambiguous. The CDR3 is made up of 15 amino acids. Germline assignment: CDR1 MDHEN and CDR2 SYDVKM. V dropped 6 bases and J dropped 0 bases, with 11 bases sitting between them. The CDR3 DNA is TGTGCCAGCAGAATCAAATCCCCAACTAATGAAAAACTGTTTTTT. Translating it yields CASRIKSPTNEKLFF.

This chain uses TRBV28 with TRBJ2-7; D is perhaps TRBD1 (5 bases). V dropped 5 bases and J dropped 3 bases, with 8 bases sitting between them. The CDR3 contains 12 residues. The V gene's germline CDR1 is MDHEN and CDR2 SYDVKM. CDR3 in DNA: TGTGCCAGCAGTCTGGACAACTACGAGCAGTACTTC. Amino acid sequence: CASSLDNYEQYF.

This clone has only one observation. The V and J genes are TRBV5-8 and TRBJ2-5; the match to TRBD1 covers 7 bases. The J segment lost 2 bases and the V segment lost 2 bases, leaving 3 bases of the junction unmatched. Germline loops: CDR1 SGHTS, CDR2 YDEGEE. The CDR3 consists of 14 residues. CDR3 sequence reads: CASSFPDRQETQYF. The CDR3 DNA is TGTGCCAGCAGCTTCCCGGACAGGCAAGAGACCCAGTACTTC.

The chain uses TRBV13 and TRBJ1-5; D gene unclear. This CDR3 contains 14 residues. The ends were cut back, 10 bases at V and 1 base at J, with 14 bases in the middle. Germline assignment: CDR1 PRHDT and CDR2 FYEKMQ (reference sequence). The CDR3 here is CATSPRGSNQPQHF. DNA for the CDR3: TGTGCCACTAGCCCTCGGGGAAGCAATCAGCCCCAGCATTTT.

The chain uses TRBV5-4 and TRBJ2-3; D call uncertain. This CDR3 contains 15 residues. Trimming removed 4 bases at V and 2 bases at J, with 14 bases between. The germline V gene has CDR1 SGHNT and CDR2 YYREEE (reference sequence). CDR3 nucleotide sequence: TGTGCCAGCAGCACGCCGGCGGTCCTCACAGATACGCAGTATTTT. Protein product: CASSTPAVLTDTQYF. Looking up the rest from reference TRBV5-4 and TRBJ2-3 gives the full variable domain: ETGVTQSPTHLIKTRGQQVTLRCSSQSGHNTVSWYQQALGQGPQFIFQYYREEENGRGNFPPRFSGLQFPNYSSELNVNALELDDSALYLCASSTPAVLTDTQYFGPGTRLTVL.

This clone has a single count. The genes are TRBV27 and TRBJ2-5; D is possibly TRBD2 (7 bases). This CDR3 contains 14 residues. Trimming removed 8 bases at V and 5 bases at J, with 18 bases between. The germline V gene encodes CDR1 MNHEY and CDR2 SMNVEV (reference sequence). CDR3: CASSPEGGGETQYF. CDR3 DNA: TGTGCCAGCTCCCCTGAGGGGGGAGGGGAGACCCAGTACTTC.

The chain carries TRBV5-1 and TRBJ2-1, with TRBD1 identical over 10 bases. Germline V gene lookup returns CDR1 SGHRS and CDR2 YFSETQ. The junction had 10 bases not matched to a gene; V was cut back by 4 bases and J by 6 bases. The CDR3 is 16 residues long. The DNA for the CDR3 is TGCGCCAGCAGCCCCGGGGACAGGGGATCGGTCAATGAGCAGTTCTTC. Protein: CASSPGDRGSVNEQFF.

The chain links TRBV2 to TRBJ1-4; D is perhaps TRBD1 (6 bases). The V end lost 10 bases, the J end lost 7 bases, and 19 bases lay between the germline ends. This CDR3 is built from 14 residues. Germline CDR1 SNHLY, CDR2 FYNNEI. The CDR3 DNA is TGTGCCAACGGGGGGGGCAGGACTCCTGAAAAACTGTTTTTT. This translates into CANGGGRTPEKLFF.

The chain uses TRBV7-6 and TRBJ2-7, with a tentative D call TRBD2 (5 bases). Germline CDR1 is SGHVS and CDR2 is FNYEAQ. The CDR3 is 13 amino acids. Trimming took off 6 bases at V and 3 bases at J, with 12 bases between the two ends. The CDR3: CASSSREGYEQYF. CDR3 DNA: TGTGCCAGCAGTTCCCGCGAGGGCTACGAGCAGTACTTC. Drawing the rest from reference TRBV7-6 and TRBJ2-7, the complete variable domain is GAGVSQSPRYKVTKRGQDVALRCDPISGHVSLYWYRQALGQGPEFLTYFNYEAQQDKSGLPNDRFSAERPEGSISTLTIQRTEQRDSAMYRCASSSREGYEQYFGPGTRLTVT.

The V gene is TRBV14, the J gene TRBJ2-1, with no clear D. Deletions cut 4 bases from V and 4 bases from J, with 5 bases between. From germline, CDR1 is SGHDN and CDR2 FVKESK. There are 12 residues in the CDR3. The chain's CDR3 is CASSPLYNEQFF. As DNA, the CDR3 is TGTGCCAGCAGCCCGCTATACAATGAGCAGTTCTTC.

This clone has just a few counts. The gene calls are TRBV6-5 and TRBJ1-1, with D tentatively TRBD1 (5 bases). V gave up 6 bases and J gave up 7 bases, with 15 bases separating them. Germline loops: CDR1 MNHEY, CDR2 SVGAGI. The CDR3 runs to 13 residues. The CDR3 protein is CASRPLTGNEAFF. CDR3 DNA sequence: TGTGCCAGCAGACCCTTAACAGGTAATGAAGCTTTCTTT.